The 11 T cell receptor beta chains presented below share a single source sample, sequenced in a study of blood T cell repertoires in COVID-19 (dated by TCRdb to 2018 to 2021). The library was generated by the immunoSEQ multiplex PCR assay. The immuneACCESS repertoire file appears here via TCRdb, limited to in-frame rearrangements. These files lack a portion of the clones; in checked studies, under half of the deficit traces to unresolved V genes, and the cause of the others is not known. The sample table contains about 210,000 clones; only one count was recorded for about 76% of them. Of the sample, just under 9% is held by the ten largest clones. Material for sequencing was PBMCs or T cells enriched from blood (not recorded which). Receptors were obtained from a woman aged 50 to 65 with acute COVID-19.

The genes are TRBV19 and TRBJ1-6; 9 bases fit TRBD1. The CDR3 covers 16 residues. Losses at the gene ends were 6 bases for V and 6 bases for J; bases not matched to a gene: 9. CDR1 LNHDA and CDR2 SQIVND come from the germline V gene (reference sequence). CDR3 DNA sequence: TGTGCCAGTAGGATTTACCAACAGGGGGCTAATTCACCCCTCCACTTT. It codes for CASRIYQQGANSPLHF.

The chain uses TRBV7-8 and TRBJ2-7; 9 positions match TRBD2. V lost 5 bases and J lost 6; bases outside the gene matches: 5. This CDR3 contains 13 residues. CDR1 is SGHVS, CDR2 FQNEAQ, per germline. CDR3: CASSQGGGVEQYF. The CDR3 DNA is TGTGCCAGCAGCCAAGGCGGGGGGGTCGAGCAGTACTTC.

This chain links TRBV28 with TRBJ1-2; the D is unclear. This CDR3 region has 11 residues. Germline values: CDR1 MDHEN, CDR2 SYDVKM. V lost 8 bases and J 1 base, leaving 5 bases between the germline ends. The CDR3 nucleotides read TGTGCCAGCGTCAGTAACTATGGCTACACCTTC. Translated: CASVSNYGYTF.

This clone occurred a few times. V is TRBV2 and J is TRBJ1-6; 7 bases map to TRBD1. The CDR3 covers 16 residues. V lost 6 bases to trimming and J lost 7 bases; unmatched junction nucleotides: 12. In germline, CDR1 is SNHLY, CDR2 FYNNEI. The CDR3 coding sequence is TGTGCCAGCAGCCCCCAGACAGGGAGGACCAATTCACCCCTCCACTTT. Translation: CASSPQTGRTNSPLHF.

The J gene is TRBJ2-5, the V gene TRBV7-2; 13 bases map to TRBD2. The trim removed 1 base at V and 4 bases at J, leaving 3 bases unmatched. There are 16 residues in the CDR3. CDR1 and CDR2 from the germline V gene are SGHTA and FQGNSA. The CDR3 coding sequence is TGTGCCAGCAGCTTAGGGGGACTAGCGGGGTCAGAGACCCAGTACTTC. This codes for CASSLGGLAGSETQYF.

CDR3 sequence reads: CASSTGGVGAFF. In DNA, the CDR3 is TGTGCCAGCAGCACCGGGGGGGTAGGGGCTTTCTTT. The chain has TRBV7-8 and TRBJ1-1; D perhaps matches TRBD1 (5 bases). The CDR3 loop spans 12 amino acids. Germline CDR1 SGHVS, CDR2 FQNEAQ. The V gene lost 5 bases and the J gene lost 11 bases, with 15 bases spanning the gap.

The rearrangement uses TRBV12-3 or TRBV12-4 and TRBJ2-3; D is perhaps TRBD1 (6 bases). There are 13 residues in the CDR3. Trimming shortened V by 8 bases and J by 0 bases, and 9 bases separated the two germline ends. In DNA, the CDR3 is TGTGCCAGCGCAGACAGGAGCACAGATACGCAGTATTTT. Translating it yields CASADRSTDTQYF.

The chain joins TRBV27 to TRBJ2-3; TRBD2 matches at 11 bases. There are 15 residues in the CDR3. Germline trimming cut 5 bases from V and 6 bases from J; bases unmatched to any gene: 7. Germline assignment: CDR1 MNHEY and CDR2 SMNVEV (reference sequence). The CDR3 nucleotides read TGTGCCAGCAGTCTGGGGACTAGCGGTTATGATACGCAGTATTTT. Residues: CASSLGTSGYDTQYF.

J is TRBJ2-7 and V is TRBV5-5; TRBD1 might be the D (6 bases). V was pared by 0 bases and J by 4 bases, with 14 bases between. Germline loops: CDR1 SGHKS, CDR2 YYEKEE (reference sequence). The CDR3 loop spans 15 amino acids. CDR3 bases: TGTGCCAGCAGCTTGGTTGGGCAGGGGCAATACGAGCAGTACTTC. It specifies CASSLVGQGQYEQYF.

The DNA of the CDR3 is TGTGCCACCAGCAGAGATAGGGGCCAAGAGACCCAGTACTTC. It is translated as CATSRDRGQETQYF. The chain carries TRBV15 and TRBJ2-5, with a possible D match to TRBD1 (5 bases). V shed 0 bases and J shed 1 base, with 6 bases lying between them. In germline, CDR1 is LNHNV, CDR2 YYDKDF (reference sequence). The CDR3 extends over 14 amino acids.

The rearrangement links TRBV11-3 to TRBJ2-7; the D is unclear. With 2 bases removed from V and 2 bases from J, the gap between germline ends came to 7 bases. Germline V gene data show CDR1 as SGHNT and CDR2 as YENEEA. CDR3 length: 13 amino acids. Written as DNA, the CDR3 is TGTGCCAGCAGCTTAACCGAGACCTACGAGCAGTACTTC. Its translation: CASSLTETYEQYF.